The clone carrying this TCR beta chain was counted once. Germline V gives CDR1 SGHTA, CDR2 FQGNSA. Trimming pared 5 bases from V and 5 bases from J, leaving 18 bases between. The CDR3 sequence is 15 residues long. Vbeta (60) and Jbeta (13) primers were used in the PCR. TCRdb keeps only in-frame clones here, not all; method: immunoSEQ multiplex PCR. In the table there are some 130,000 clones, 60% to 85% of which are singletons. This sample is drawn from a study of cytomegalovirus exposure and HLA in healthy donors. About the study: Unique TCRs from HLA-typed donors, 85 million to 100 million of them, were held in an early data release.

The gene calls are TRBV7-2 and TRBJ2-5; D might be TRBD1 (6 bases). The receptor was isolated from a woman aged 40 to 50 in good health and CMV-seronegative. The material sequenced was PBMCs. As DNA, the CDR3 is TGTGCCAGCAGCGCAGACAGGTCGGCGAGGGAGACCCAGTACTTC. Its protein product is CASSADRSARETQYF.